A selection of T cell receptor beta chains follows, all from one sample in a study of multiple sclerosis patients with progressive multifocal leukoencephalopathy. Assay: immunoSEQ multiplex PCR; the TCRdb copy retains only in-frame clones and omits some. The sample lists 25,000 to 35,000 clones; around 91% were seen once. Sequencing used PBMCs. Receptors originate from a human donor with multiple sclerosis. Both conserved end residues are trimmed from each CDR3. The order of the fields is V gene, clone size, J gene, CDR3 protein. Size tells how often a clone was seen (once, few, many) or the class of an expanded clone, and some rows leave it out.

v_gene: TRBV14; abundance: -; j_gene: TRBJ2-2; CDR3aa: ASSPQGGYAGELF
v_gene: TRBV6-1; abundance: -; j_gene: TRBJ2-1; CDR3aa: ASSRSAGELDEQF
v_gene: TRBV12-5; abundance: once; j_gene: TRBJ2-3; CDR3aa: ASGLVTDTQY
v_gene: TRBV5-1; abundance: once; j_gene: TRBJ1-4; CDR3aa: ASSLAGANEKLF
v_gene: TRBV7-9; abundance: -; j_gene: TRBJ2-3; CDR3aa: ASSLLGGSTDTQY
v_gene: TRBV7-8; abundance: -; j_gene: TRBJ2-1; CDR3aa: ASSPSVDEQF
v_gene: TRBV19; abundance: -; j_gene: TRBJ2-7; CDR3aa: ASSILTGERPYEQY
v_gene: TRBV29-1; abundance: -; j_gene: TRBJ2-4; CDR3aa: SAGVAVLAKNIQY
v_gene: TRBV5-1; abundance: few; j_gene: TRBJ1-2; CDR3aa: ASSIGGQGSGYT
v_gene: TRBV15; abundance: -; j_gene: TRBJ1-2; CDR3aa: ATSRGPGADYGYT
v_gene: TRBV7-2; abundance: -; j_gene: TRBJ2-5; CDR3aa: ASSGRGLDQETQY
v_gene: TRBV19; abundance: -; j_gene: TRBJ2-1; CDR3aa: ASSTWGPGNEQF
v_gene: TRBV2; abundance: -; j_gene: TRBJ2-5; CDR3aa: ASTPWGETGQGETQY
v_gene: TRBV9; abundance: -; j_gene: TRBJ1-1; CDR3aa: ASSVGGGGTEAF
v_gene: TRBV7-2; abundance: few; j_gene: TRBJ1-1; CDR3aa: ASRVGPTEAF
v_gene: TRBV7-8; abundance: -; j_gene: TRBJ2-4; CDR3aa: ASSPRTQNIQY
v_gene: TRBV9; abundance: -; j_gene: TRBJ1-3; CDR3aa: ASSEGVTGNTIY
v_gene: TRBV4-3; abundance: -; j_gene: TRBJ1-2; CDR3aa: ASSQDLTGGYT
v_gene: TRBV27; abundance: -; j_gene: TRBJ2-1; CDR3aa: ASSFGLAGAGEQF
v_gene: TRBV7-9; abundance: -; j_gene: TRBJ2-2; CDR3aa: ASSRAGGGAGELF
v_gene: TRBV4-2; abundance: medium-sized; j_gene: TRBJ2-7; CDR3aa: ASSQDLDSSYEQY
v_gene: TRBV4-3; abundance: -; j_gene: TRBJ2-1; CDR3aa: ASSQDSRDGSYNEQF
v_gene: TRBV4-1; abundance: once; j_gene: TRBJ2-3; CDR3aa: ASSQEVPGGPDTQY
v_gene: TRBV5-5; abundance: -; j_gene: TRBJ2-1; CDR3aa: ASSLRGDREYNEQF
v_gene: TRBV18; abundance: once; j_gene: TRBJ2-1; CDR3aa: ASQGLADYNEQF
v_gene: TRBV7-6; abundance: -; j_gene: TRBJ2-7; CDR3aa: ASSARTLASPYEQY
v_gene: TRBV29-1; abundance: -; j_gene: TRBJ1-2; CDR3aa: SVEGTGLNYGYT
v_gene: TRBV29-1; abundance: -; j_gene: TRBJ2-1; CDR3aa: SASLAGGREQF
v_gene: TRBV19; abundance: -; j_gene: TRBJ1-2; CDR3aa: ASSIGLPRGYT
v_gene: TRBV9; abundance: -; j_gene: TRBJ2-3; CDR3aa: ASSVGTTSTDTQY
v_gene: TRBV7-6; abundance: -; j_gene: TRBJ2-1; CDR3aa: ASSVFPVGLAGDEQF
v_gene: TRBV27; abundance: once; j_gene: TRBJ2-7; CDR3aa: ASSLYNWNPYEQY
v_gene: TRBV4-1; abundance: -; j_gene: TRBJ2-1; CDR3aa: ATKGRETYNEQF
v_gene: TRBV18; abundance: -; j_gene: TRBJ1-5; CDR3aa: ASSPPDRGNQPQH
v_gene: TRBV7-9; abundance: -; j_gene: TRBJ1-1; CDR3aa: ASSRTREAF
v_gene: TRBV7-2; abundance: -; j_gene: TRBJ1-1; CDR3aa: ASSQGDGWNTEAF
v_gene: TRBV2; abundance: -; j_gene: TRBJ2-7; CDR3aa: ASIPQGGFFYEQY
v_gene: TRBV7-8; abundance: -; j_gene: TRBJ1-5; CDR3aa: ASSLGNNQPQH
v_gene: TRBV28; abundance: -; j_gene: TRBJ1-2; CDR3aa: ASIAPGLRDYGYT
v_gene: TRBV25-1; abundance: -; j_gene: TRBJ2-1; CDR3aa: ASSGSEAGNEQF
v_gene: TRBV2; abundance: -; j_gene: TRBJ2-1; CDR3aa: ASRAGASGYNEQF
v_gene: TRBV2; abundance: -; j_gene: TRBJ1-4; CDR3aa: ASSPGTGDLGKLF
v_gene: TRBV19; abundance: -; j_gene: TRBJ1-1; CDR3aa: ASSIVEAGGTEAF
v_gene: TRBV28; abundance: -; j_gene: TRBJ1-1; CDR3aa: ASIGQLNTEAF
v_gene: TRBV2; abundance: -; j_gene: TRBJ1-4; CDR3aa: ASSEGGREEDEKLF
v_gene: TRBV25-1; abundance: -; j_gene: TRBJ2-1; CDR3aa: ASSEIGGIKGQEQF
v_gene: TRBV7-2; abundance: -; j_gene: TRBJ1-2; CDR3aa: ASSQRANYGYT
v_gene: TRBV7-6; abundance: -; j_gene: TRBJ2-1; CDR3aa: ASSSAGGYYNEQF
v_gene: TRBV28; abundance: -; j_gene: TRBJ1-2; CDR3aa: ASSLPGQGSMANYGYT
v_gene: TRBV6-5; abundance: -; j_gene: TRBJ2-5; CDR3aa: ASSYVGGLGETQY
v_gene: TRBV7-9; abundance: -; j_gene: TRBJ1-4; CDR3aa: ASSFGRGQPTATNEKLF
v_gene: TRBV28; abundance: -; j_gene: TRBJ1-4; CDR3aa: ASRLAGEGEKLF
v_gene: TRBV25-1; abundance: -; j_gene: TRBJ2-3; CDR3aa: ASSERGGWSDTQY
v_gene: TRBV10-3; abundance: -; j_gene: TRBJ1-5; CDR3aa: ASNQRANQPQH
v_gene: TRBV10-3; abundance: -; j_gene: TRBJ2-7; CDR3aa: AISEFPSGGDYEQY